This is a list of T cell receptor beta chains from one sample in a study of blood T cell repertoires in COVID-19. Produced via immunoSEQ multiplex PCR; TCRdb's table is partial and in-frame only. The sample carries 200,000 to 250,000 clones, around 90% recorded once. Sequencing used peripheral blood. The receptors shown here come from a woman under 30 who had recovered from COVID-19. The CDR3 runs from the conserved cysteine through the conserved F or W. A D gene is named only where the DNA matches it firmly. Where a row states a size, it is once, few, many or the class of an expanded clone; other rows omit it.

cdr3_aa: CATSRDSGETQYF; cdr3_nt: TGTGCCACCAGCAGAGATTCCGGAGAGACCCAGTACTTC; v_call: TRBV15; j_call: TRBJ2-5; clone_size: .; d_call: .
cdr3_aa: CASSELQATMGEQFF; cdr3_nt: TGTGCCAGCAGTGAACTACAGGCAACGATGGGTGAGCAGTTCTTC; v_call: TRBV2; j_call: TRBJ2-1; clone_size: .; d_call: .
cdr3_aa: CASSSPTGSLYEQYF; cdr3_nt: TGTGCCAGCAGTTCCCCGACAGGATCCCTCTACGAGCAGTACTTC; v_call: TRBV27; j_call: TRBJ2-7; clone_size: once; d_call: .
cdr3_aa: CASSPGTGSHAGYTF; cdr3_nt: TGTGCCAGCTCACCCGGGACAGGTTCACATGCAGGCTACACCTTC; v_call: TRBV18; j_call: TRBJ1-2; clone_size: once; d_call: TRBD1
cdr3_aa: CASSESFLEDEQYF; cdr3_nt: TGCGCCAGCAGTGAGTCGTTTTTAGAGGACGAGCAGTACTTC; v_call: TRBV10-1; j_call: TRBJ2-7; clone_size: .; d_call: .
cdr3_aa: CAWRKVGGPLGSDTQYF; cdr3_nt: TGTGCCTGGAGGAAGGTGGGAGGGCCCTTAGGATCAGATACGCAGTATTTT; v_call: TRBV30; j_call: TRBJ2-3; clone_size: once; d_call: TRBD2
cdr3_aa: CASSWSDYSNQPQHF; cdr3_nt: TGTGCCAGTAGTTGGTCGGACTATAGCAATCAGCCCCAGCATTTT; v_call: TRBV19; j_call: TRBJ1-5; clone_size: .; d_call: .
cdr3_aa: CASSQVDLRAGTNYGYTF; cdr3_nt: TGCGCCAGCAGCCAAGTAGACCTGAGGGCAGGCACTAACTATGGCTACACCTTC; v_call: TRBV4-3; j_call: TRBJ1-2; clone_size: .; d_call: .
cdr3_aa: CASSLISGEGTDTQYF; cdr3_nt: TGTGCCAGCAGCTTAATTAGCGGAGAGGGCACAGATACGCAGTATTTT; v_call: TRBV7-3; j_call: TRBJ2-3; clone_size: .; d_call: .
cdr3_aa: CASTTTGVEQYF; cdr3_nt: TGTGCCAGCACTACTACAGGGGTCGAGCAGTACTTC; v_call: TRBV6-5; j_call: TRBJ2-7; clone_size: .; d_call: TRBD1
cdr3_aa: CSVANGETQYF; cdr3_nt: TGCAGCGTCGCCAACGGAGAGACCCAGTACTTC; v_call: TRBV29-1; j_call: TRBJ2-5; clone_size: .; d_call: .
cdr3_aa: CAISDGPASGSADTQYF; cdr3_nt: TGTGCCATCAGTGATGGTCCGGCTAGCGGGAGCGCAGATACGCAGTATTTT; v_call: TRBV10-3; j_call: TRBJ2-3; clone_size: once; d_call: TRBD2
cdr3_aa: CASSPHRGSDEQFF; cdr3_nt: TGTGCCAGCAGCCCCCACCGGGGAAGCGATGAGCAGTTCTTC; v_call: TRBV11-3; j_call: TRBJ2-1; clone_size: once; d_call: .
cdr3_aa: CATSDFGTSPQETQYF; cdr3_nt: TGTGCCACCAGTGATTTTGGGACTAGCCCCCAAGAGACCCAGTACTTC; v_call: TRBV24-1; j_call: TRBJ2-5; clone_size: .; d_call: TRBD2
cdr3_aa: CATTAPWRVEQYF; cdr3_nt: TGTGCCACCACAGCGCCATGGCGGGTGGAGCAGTACTTC; v_call: TRBV19; j_call: TRBJ2-7; clone_size: .; d_call: .
cdr3_aa: CASSYRAGGPTDTQYF; cdr3_nt: TGTGCCAGCAGCTACAGAGCGGGAGGGCCCACAGATACGCAGTATTTT; v_call: TRBV5-4; j_call: TRBJ2-3; clone_size: .; d_call: TRBD2
cdr3_aa: CASSSGSSNYGYTF; cdr3_nt: TGTGCCAGCAGCTCGGGGTCGTCTAACTATGGCTACACCTTC; v_call: TRBV5-6; j_call: TRBJ1-2; clone_size: .; d_call: .
cdr3_aa: CASSVQGGTEAFF; cdr3_nt: TGTGCCAGCAGCGTACAGGGTGGCACTGAAGCTTTCTTT; v_call: TRBV11-3; j_call: TRBJ1-1; clone_size: .; d_call: .
cdr3_aa: CASSIGQVNEQFF; cdr3_nt: TGTGCCAGTAGTATCGGACAGGTCAATGAGCAGTTCTTC; v_call: TRBV19; j_call: TRBJ2-1; clone_size: .; d_call: TRBD1
cdr3_aa: CSVAQGIYNEQFF; cdr3_nt: TGCAGCGTGGCCCAGGGGATCTACAATGAGCAGTTCTTC; v_call: TRBV29-1; j_call: TRBJ2-1; clone_size: .; d_call: .
cdr3_aa: CASSLGTSGYEQYF; cdr3_nt: TGTGCCAGCAGTTTAGGGACTAGCGGTTACGAGCAGTACTTC; v_call: TRBV6-5; j_call: TRBJ2-7; clone_size: few; d_call: TRBD2
cdr3_aa: CASSELGGQQFF; cdr3_nt: TGTGCCAGCAGTGAATTGGGGGGACAGCAGTTCTTC; v_call: TRBV25-1; j_call: TRBJ2-1; clone_size: .; d_call: .
cdr3_aa: CASSQGRVDSNQPQHF; cdr3_nt: TGTGCCAGCTCGCAGGGCAGGGTCGATAGCAATCAGCCCCAGCATTTT; v_call: TRBV18; j_call: TRBJ1-5; clone_size: .; d_call: .
cdr3_aa: CASSLVAGAPDHTRGTEAFF; cdr3_nt: TGTGCCAGCAGTTTAGTCGCAGGGGCCCCCGACCATACTAGGGGCACTGAAGCTTTCTTT; v_call: TRBV28; j_call: TRBJ1-1; clone_size: .; d_call: .
cdr3_aa: CASSLQSDTQYF; cdr3_nt: TGTGCCAGCAGCTTACAATCAGATACGCAGTATTTT; v_call: TRBV7-9; j_call: TRBJ2-3; clone_size: .; d_call: .
cdr3_aa: CASGTGGPDTQYF; cdr3_nt: TGTGCCAGCGGGACGGGAGGGCCGGATACGCAGTATTTT; v_call: TRBV7-3; j_call: TRBJ2-3; clone_size: .; d_call: TRBD2
cdr3_aa: CAISVPGQASYNEQFF; cdr3_nt: TGTGCCATCAGTGTTCCGGGACAGGCCTCCTACAATGAGCAGTTCTTC; v_call: TRBV10-3; j_call: TRBJ2-1; clone_size: .; d_call: TRBD1
cdr3_aa: CASKAGTSRHNEQFF; cdr3_nt: TGTGCCAGCAAGGCGGGGACCTCTAGGCACAATGAGCAGTTCTTC; v_call: TRBV6-5; j_call: TRBJ2-1; clone_size: .; d_call: .
cdr3_aa: CASRPGQGASTYSPLHF; cdr3_nt: TGTGCCAGCAGACCGGGACAGGGGGCAAGTACTTATTCACCCCTCCACTTT; v_call: TRBV27; j_call: TRBJ1-6; clone_size: .; d_call: TRBD1
cdr3_aa: CASSLSGYNEQFF; cdr3_nt: TGTGCCAGCAGTCTTAGCGGGTACAATGAGCAGTTCTTC; v_call: TRBV3-1/TRBV3-2; j_call: TRBJ2-1; clone_size: .; d_call: TRBD2
cdr3_aa: CASSLIGDRGRETQYF; cdr3_nt: TGTGCCAGCAGCCTGATCGGAGACAGGGGGCGGGAGACCCAGTACTTC; v_call: TRBV6-2/TRBV6-3; j_call: TRBJ2-5; clone_size: .; d_call: TRBD1
cdr3_aa: CASSPPDRRSGYTF; cdr3_nt: TGTGCCAGCAGTCCGCCCGACAGGCGCTCCGGCTACACCTTC; v_call: TRBV6-5; j_call: TRBJ1-2; clone_size: once; d_call: .
cdr3_aa: CASSREPGERGYTF; cdr3_nt: TGTGCCAGTAGTAGAGAACCAGGGGAGCGTGGCTACACCTTC; v_call: TRBV19; j_call: TRBJ1-2; clone_size: .; d_call: .
cdr3_aa: CASSRDIYQPQHF; cdr3_nt: TGTGCCAGCAGCCGGGACATCTATCAGCCCCAGCATTTT; v_call: TRBV9; j_call: TRBJ1-5; clone_size: .; d_call: .
cdr3_aa: CASSSNWGQAYEQYF; cdr3_nt: TGTGCCAGCAGCTCGAACTGGGGCCAAGCCTACGAGCAGTACTTC; v_call: TRBV11-3; j_call: TRBJ2-7; clone_size: .; d_call: .
cdr3_aa: CATSDFGVYNEQFF; cdr3_nt: TGTGCCACCAGTGATTTCGGTGTGTACAATGAGCAGTTCTTC; v_call: TRBV24-1; j_call: TRBJ2-1; clone_size: .; d_call: .
cdr3_aa: CARSSRKAPGGNQPQHF; cdr3_nt: TGTGCCAGAAGCTCCCGAAAGGCCCCAGGGGGCAATCAGCCCCAGCATTTT; v_call: TRBV5-3; j_call: TRBJ1-5; clone_size: .; d_call: .
cdr3_aa: CSVPQGGLTNRGYTF; cdr3_nt: TGCAGCGTGCCCCAGGGCGGACTAACTAATAGGGGCTACACCTTC; v_call: TRBV29-1; j_call: TRBJ1-2; clone_size: .; d_call: .
cdr3_aa: CASSEGSGSEYNEQFF; cdr3_nt: TGTGCCAGCAGTGAGGGTAGCGGGAGTGAATACAATGAGCAGTTCTTC; v_call: TRBV25-1; j_call: TRBJ2-1; clone_size: .; d_call: TRBD2
cdr3_aa: CASSLGASGGNIQYF; cdr3_nt: TGCGCCAGCAGCCTGGGGGCCAGCGGGGGCAACATTCAGTACTTC; v_call: TRBV5-1; j_call: TRBJ2-4; clone_size: .; d_call: TRBD2
cdr3_aa: CASSSPWGHLNTEAFF; cdr3_nt: TGTGCCAGCAGCTCGCCTTGGGGACACTTGAACACTGAAGCTTTCTTT; v_call: TRBV7-9; j_call: TRBJ1-1; clone_size: few; d_call: .
cdr3_aa: CASSLELAGPEQFF; cdr3_nt: TGTGCCAGCAGCTTAGAACTAGCGGGACCTGAGCAGTTCTTC; v_call: TRBV7-2; j_call: TRBJ2-1; clone_size: .; d_call: TRBD2
cdr3_aa: CASSQGQGMGDTEAFF; cdr3_nt: TGTGCCAGCAGCCAGGGACAGGGGATGGGTGACACTGAAGCTTTCTTT; v_call: TRBV7-3; j_call: TRBJ1-1; clone_size: once; d_call: TRBD1
cdr3_aa: CAISESPGQGANYGYTF; cdr3_nt: TGTGCCATCAGTGAGTCGCCGGGACAGGGAGCTAACTATGGCTACACCTTC; v_call: TRBV10-3; j_call: TRBJ1-2; clone_size: .; d_call: TRBD1
cdr3_aa: CASSRGGVSGANVLTF; cdr3_nt: TGTGCCAGCAGCCGAGGGGGAGTCTCTGGGGCCAACGTCCTGACTTTC; v_call: TRBV7-9; j_call: TRBJ2-6; clone_size: .; d_call: .
cdr3_aa: CASSSDRGAKAFF; cdr3_nt: TGTGCCAGTAGTTCCGACAGGGGAGCCAAAGCTTTCTTT; v_call: TRBV19; j_call: TRBJ1-1; clone_size: .; d_call: TRBD1
cdr3_aa: CASRSLGLAGSEQFF; cdr3_nt: TGTGCCAGCAGATCTCTGGGACTAGCGGGATCAGAGCAGTTCTTC; v_call: TRBV28; j_call: TRBJ2-1; clone_size: .; d_call: TRBD2
cdr3_aa: CASSETLAGDEQFF; cdr3_nt: TGTGCCAGCAGTGAAACGCTAGCGGGAGATGAGCAGTTCTTC; v_call: TRBV2; j_call: TRBJ2-1; clone_size: .; d_call: TRBD2
cdr3_aa: CAISDPPGQAIYEQYF; cdr3_nt: TGTGCCATCAGTGACCCCCCGGGACAGGCGATCTACGAGCAGTACTTC; v_call: TRBV10-3; j_call: TRBJ2-7; clone_size: .; d_call: TRBD1
cdr3_aa: CAISDTGELFF; cdr3_nt: TGTGCCATCAGCGACACCGGGGAGCTGTTTTTT; v_call: TRBV10-3; j_call: TRBJ2-2; clone_size: .; d_call: .
cdr3_aa: CASSHPVTGGGQPQHF; cdr3_nt: TGTGCCAGCAGCCACCCCGTGACAGGGGGCGGTCAGCCCCAGCATTTT; v_call: TRBV4-2; j_call: TRBJ1-5; clone_size: .; d_call: TRBD1
cdr3_aa: CASSAQSVPQGTDTQYF; cdr3_nt: TGTGCCAGCAGTGCCCAATCGGTCCCACAGGGCACAGATACGCAGTATTTT; v_call: TRBV6-4; j_call: TRBJ2-3; clone_size: .; d_call: .
cdr3_aa: CASSMRAGDGGYTF; cdr3_nt: TGTGCCAGTAGTATGAGAGCGGGAGATGGTGGCTACACCTTC; v_call: TRBV19; j_call: TRBJ1-2; clone_size: .; d_call: .
cdr3_aa: CASSFMGAVTEAFF; cdr3_nt: TGTGCCAGCAGCTTTATGGGGGCCGTCACTGAAGCTTTCTTT; v_call: TRBV7-9; j_call: TRBJ1-1; clone_size: .; d_call: .
cdr3_aa: CASSFPSGLYNEQFF; cdr3_nt: TGTGCCAGCAGCTTCCCTAGCGGGCTCTACAATGAGCAGTTCTTC; v_call: TRBV7-2; j_call: TRBJ2-1; clone_size: .; d_call: TRBD2
cdr3_aa: CASSPDENQPQHF; cdr3_nt: TGTGCCAGCTCACCCGATGAGAATCAGCCCCAGCATTTT; v_call: TRBV18; j_call: TRBJ1-5; clone_size: .; d_call: .
cdr3_aa: CASSHPGLPAGTQYF; cdr3_nt: TGCGCCAGCAGCCATCCCGGACTGCCAGCGGGTACGCAGTATTTT; v_call: TRBV4-1; j_call: TRBJ2-3; clone_size: .; d_call: .
cdr3_aa: CASGFMTGQIGNTIYF; cdr3_nt: TGTGCTAGTGGTTTTATGACGGGACAGATTGGAAACACCATATATTTT; v_call: TRBV12-5; j_call: TRBJ1-3; clone_size: .; d_call: TRBD1
cdr3_aa: CASSYRQQNEKLFF; cdr3_nt: TGTGCCAGCAGTTACCGACAGCAAAATGAAAAACTGTTTTTT; v_call: TRBV6-5; j_call: TRBJ1-4; clone_size: .; d_call: .
cdr3_aa: CASSGTEGFQETQYF; cdr3_nt: TGTGCCAGCAGCGGAACGGAGGGCTTCCAAGAGACCCAGTACTTC; v_call: TRBV7-2; j_call: TRBJ2-5; clone_size: .; d_call: .